The rows below give T cell receptor beta chains drawn from one sample of a study of T cells after yellow fever vaccination. A single record per CDR3 protein comes from TCRdb applying MiXCR to the 5' RACE reads. This sample carries 300,000 to 350,000 distinct CDR3 sequences, approximately 8% of them seen once, and the ten largest clones take roughly a sixth. The sample consisted of PBMCs, taken 35 to 50 days after the first yellow fever vaccination. All receptors derive from a man between 18 and 35 years old who received the YFV17D yellow fever vaccine. Each CDR3 is given with its conserved first and last residue. Each record gives: J gene, clone size, D gene, V gene, CDR3 DNA, CDR3 protein. A D gene is named only where the DNA matches it firmly. Size is omitted from some rows. Given values are once, few, many or a class for expanded clones.

TRBJ1-1 NA NA TRBV15 TGTGCCACCAGCAGAGATGGGTACAGGGAGAACACTGAAGCTTTCTTT CATSRDGYRENTEAFF
TRBJ2-2 few TRBD1 TRBV7-2 TGTGCCAGCACGCCCCCTAGGGGGCACGGCACCGGGGAGCTGTTTTTT CASTPPRGHGTGELFF
TRBJ1-5 NA TRBD1 TRBV19 TGTGCCAGTAGTATCCTCCACCGGGACAGGGGGCTTCAGCCCCAGCATTTT CASSILHRDRGLQPQHF
TRBJ2-5 NA NA TRBV6-2/TRBV6-3 TGTGCCACAGCGCTGGGGCCCCGGGAGACCCAGTACTTC CATALGPRETQYF
TRBJ2-7 NA NA TRBV5-1 TGCGCCAGCAGCTTAAGGCCCACACCGAACGAGCAGTACTTC CASSLRPTPNEQYF
TRBJ2-1 many NA TRBV19 TGTGCCAGTATTAGTGTCGGGAATCGGAATGAGCAGTTCTTC CASISVGNRNEQFF
TRBJ2-5 few NA TRBV20-1 TGCAGTGCTAGAGGGGCGAGACTGCAAGAGACCCAGTACTTC CSARGARLQETQYF
TRBJ2-1 NA TRBD2 TRBV5-1 TGCGCCAGCAGCTTGGTCGCGGGGGGCTACGATGAGCAGTTCTTC CASSLVAGGYDEQFF
TRBJ2-2 NA NA TRBV7-2 TGTGCCAGCAGCTTAGCGAGGGAAAAGGCCGGGGAGCTGTTTTTT CASSLAREKAGELFF
TRBJ1-2 few NA TRBV5-1 TGCGCCAGCAGCAACATCACAGGGAGCTCTGGCTACACCTTC CASSNITGSSGYTF
TRBJ2-1 NA NA TRBV4-3 TGCGCCAGCAGCCCCCAGGCGGTACTGTCTAATGAGCAGTTCTTC CASSPQAVLSNEQFF
TRBJ2-1 many TRBD2 TRBV2 TGTGCCAGCATGGGGTGGACGGGGGGGAATGAGCAGTTCTTC CASMGWTGGNEQFF
TRBJ1-6 NA TRBD1 TRBV5-1 TGCGCCAGCAGGCCCACCCAGGGGGCAAATAATTCACCCCTCCACTTT CASRPTQGANNSPLHF
TRBJ1-5 few NA TRBV10-3 TGTGCCATCAGCACCGGGACTGGGGTAGATCAGCCCCAGCATTTT CAISTGTGVDQPQHF
TRBJ2-6 NA NA TRBV5-1 TGCGCCAGCAGCTTGGCAGGGTTCTCCGTCCTGACTTTC CASSLAGFSVLTF
TRBJ1-2 many NA TRBV6-5 TGTGCCAGCAGTTCCCTCGCCGGGCTCTATGGCTACACCTTC CASSSLAGLYGYTF
TRBJ2-1 few TRBD2 TRBV19 TGTGCCAGTAGTATAGGCACTAGCGGTGTCTACAATGAGCAGTTCTTC CASSIGTSGVYNEQFF
TRBJ2-6 few NA TRBV5-4 TGTGCCAGCAGCTTCGGGTTAGCCGCTGGGGCCAACGTCCTGACTTTC CASSFGLAAGANVLTF
TRBJ1-2 NA NA TRBV7-2 TGTGCCAGCAGCTTATCACAGACCTCCTATGGCTACACCTTC CASSLSQTSYGYTF
TRBJ2-7 many NA TRBV12-3/TRBV12-4 TGTGCCAGCAGGGGGACTTATGGGGCCGAGCAGTACTTC CASRGTYGAEQYF
TRBJ2-7 NA TRBD1 TRBV6-1 TGTGCCAGCAGTGCGCAGAAACAGGGGTACTACGAGCAGTACTTC CASSAQKQGYYEQYF
TRBJ2-5 few NA TRBV5-1 TGCGCCAGCAGCCGAGGGGCAGGGGATTGGGAGACCCAGTACTTC CASSRGAGDWETQYF
TRBJ2-1 many TRBD1 TRBV5-1 TGCGCCAGCAGCCCCGGAGGACAGGGGGCCTATGAGCAGTTCTTC CASSPGGQGAYEQFF
TRBJ2-7 few NA TRBV27 TGTGCCAGCAGCGAGGAAGGGAGGCCTTTGGACTTC CASSEEGRPLDF
TRBJ1-2 NA TRBD1 TRBV7-3 TGTGCCAGCAGCCAAGGGACAGGGCAGAGATATGGCTACACCTTC CASSQGTGQRYGYTF
TRBJ1-6 NA TRBD1 TRBV7-2 TGTGCCAGCAGCCCCCGACAGGGAGCGACTTCACCCCTCCACTTT CASSPRQGATSPLHF
TRBJ2-5 many NA TRBV12-3/TRBV12-4 TGTGCCAGCAGAGATAGACAGAAGCAAGAGACCCAGTACTTC CASRDRQKQETQYF
TRBJ1-1 many TRBD1 TRBV7-3 TGTGCCAGCAGCTCTGACCGGGACAGTGAAGCTTTCTTT CASSSDRDSEAFF
TRBJ2-6 NA NA TRBV7-9 TGTGCCAGCAGCTTAGGCCTAAACTCTGGGGCCAACGTCCTGACTTTC CASSLGLNSGANVLTF
TRBJ2-2 NA NA TRBV18 TGTGCCAGCTCACCACCACGAGGGGCTAGCACCGGGGAGCTGTTTTTT CASSPPRGASTGELFF
TRBJ2-3 NA TRBD2 TRBV6-1 TGTGCCAGCCCATCAAGGTTAGCGGGGGGCCACCCTAGCACAGATACGCAGTATTTT CASPSRLAGGHPSTDTQYF
TRBJ2-1 NA TRBD2 TRBV4-1 TGCGCCAGCAGACCCAGAGAGCGGGGACCCTCGAATGAGCAGTTCTTC CASRPRERGPSNEQFF
TRBJ2-1 NA TRBD2 TRBV4-3 TGCGCCAGCAGCCCGATGGGACTAGCGTCCAATGAGCAGTTCTTC CASSPMGLASNEQFF
TRBJ2-1 few TRBD2 TRBV4-2 TGTGCCAGCAGCCAGGGGACTAGCGAAGACAATGAGCAGTTCTTC CASSQGTSEDNEQFF
TRBJ2-2 NA TRBD1 TRBV5-1 TGCGCCAGCGTGACCTCAACAGGGGACACCGGGGAGCTGTTTTTT CASVTSTGDTGELFF
TRBJ2-1 NA TRBD2 TRBV29-1 TGCAGCGTTGAACCCCTAGCGGGGGGATATTACAATGAGCAGTTCTTC CSVEPLAGGYYNEQFF
TRBJ2-7 NA NA TRBV4-2 TGTGCCAGCAGCCCCCTTGCGGGACGGCCATACGAGCAGTACTTC CASSPLAGRPYEQYF
TRBJ1-6 few NA TRBV18 TGTGCCAGCTCACCCGGGACCGGGGATGGTTCACCCCTCCACTTT CASSPGTGDGSPLHF
TRBJ2-3 NA TRBD2 TRBV12-3/TRBV12-4 TGTGCCAGCAGTCTCCAGACGGGGGGGAGCACAGATACGCAGTATTTT CASSLQTGGSTDTQYF
TRBJ2-7 NA NA TRBV9 TGTGCCAGCAGCGTAGTACAGGGACTACCCGACTTC CASSVVQGLPDF
TRBJ1-6 few TRBD1 TRBV27 TGTGCCAGCAGTTTATTATCCACAGGGGGATCACCCCTCCACTTT CASSLLSTGGSPLHF
TRBJ1-1 many NA TRBV6-1 TGTGCCAGCAGTGAACTGAACACTGAAGCTTTCTTT CASSELNTEAFF
TRBJ1-2 few NA TRBV6-1 TGTGCCAGCAGACTTTATCGGACAGACTATGGCTACACCTTC CASRLYRTDYGYTF